This TCR beta chain appears in the sequencing data of a study of T cells in localized non-small cell lung cancer. Concerning this clone: The antigen is undetermined.

The V gene lost 4 bases and the J gene lost 5 bases, with 12 bases spanning the gap. CDR1 MNHEY and CDR2 SMNVEV come from the germline V gene (reference sequence). This CDR3 is built from 13 residues. Method: immunoSEQ multiplex PCR; TCRdb's copy keeps in-frame clones and lacks some. The sample consists of under 40,000 clones, just under 80% of them appearing once. Overall study results and limits: Longer overall survival associated with higher blood T cell density; shorter survival with higher adjacent-lung clonality.

The source is a male donor aged 60 or older with stage II squamous cell lung carcinoma. The rearrangement joins TRBV27 to TRBJ2-7, with D possibly TRBD2 on 7 matching bases. Sequencing was performed on peripheral blood, taken before any cancer treatment. CDR3: CASSYAGAHEQYF. Here the CDR3 DNA reads TGTGCCAGCAGTTACGCGGGGGCGCACGAGCAGTACTTC.